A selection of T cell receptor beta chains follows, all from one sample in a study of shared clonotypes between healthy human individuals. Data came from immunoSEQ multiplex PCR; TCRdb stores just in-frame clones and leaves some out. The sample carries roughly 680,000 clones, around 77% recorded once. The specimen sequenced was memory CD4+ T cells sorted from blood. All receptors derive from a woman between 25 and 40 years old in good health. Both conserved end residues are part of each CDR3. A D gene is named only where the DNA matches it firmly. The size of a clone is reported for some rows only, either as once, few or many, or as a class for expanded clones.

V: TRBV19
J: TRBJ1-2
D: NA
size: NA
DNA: TGTGCCAGTAGTATGTCGGCGCAGGTTGACACCTTC
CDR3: CASSMSAQVDTF

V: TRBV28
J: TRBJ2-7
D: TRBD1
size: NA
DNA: TGTGCCAGCAGTTTGGACCAGGGGGTCTACGAGCAGTACTTC
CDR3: CASSLDQGVYEQYF

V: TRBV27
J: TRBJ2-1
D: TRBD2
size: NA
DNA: TGTGCCAGCAGTCCACCGGGACTAGCGGGGTACAATGAGCAGTTCTTC
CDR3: CASSPPGLAGYNEQFF

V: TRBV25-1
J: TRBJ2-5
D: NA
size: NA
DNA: TGTGCCAGCAGAGGATCCGTCCTCCTAACAGAGACCCAGTACTTC
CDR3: CASRGSVLLTETQYF

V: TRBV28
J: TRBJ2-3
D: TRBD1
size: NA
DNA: TGTGCCAGCAGTCTGGGGACAGAACCCCGCACAGATACGCAGTATTTT
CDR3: CASSLGTEPRTDTQYF

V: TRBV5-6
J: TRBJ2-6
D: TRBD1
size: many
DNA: TGTGCCAGCAGCTCAACAGGGGCCTACTCTGGGGCCAACGTCCTGACTTTC
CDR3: CASSSTGAYSGANVLTF

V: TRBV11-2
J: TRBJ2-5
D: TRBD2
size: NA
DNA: TGTGCCAGCAGCTTAGAAGGGACTAGGGCCCGAGGGGCCCAGTACTTC
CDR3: CASSLEGTRARGAQYF

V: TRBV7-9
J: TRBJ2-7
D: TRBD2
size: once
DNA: TGTGCCAGCAGCTTAGATCCGAGCGGGAGCCATACCTACGAGCAGTACTTC
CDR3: CASSLDPSGSHTYEQYF

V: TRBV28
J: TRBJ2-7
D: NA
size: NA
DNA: TGTGCCAGCAGTATTGGGAGCGGGCCTACCTCCTACGAGCAGTACTTC
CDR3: CASSIGSGPTSYEQYF

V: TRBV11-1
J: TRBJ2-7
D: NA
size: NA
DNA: TGTGCCAGCAGCTCCCCGTCGGGCGAGCAGTACTTC
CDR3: CASSSPSGEQYF

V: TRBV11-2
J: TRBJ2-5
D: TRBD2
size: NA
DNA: TGTGCCAGCAGCCCGGGGACTAGCGGCGCGGCCCAGTACTTC
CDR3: CASSPGTSGAAQYF